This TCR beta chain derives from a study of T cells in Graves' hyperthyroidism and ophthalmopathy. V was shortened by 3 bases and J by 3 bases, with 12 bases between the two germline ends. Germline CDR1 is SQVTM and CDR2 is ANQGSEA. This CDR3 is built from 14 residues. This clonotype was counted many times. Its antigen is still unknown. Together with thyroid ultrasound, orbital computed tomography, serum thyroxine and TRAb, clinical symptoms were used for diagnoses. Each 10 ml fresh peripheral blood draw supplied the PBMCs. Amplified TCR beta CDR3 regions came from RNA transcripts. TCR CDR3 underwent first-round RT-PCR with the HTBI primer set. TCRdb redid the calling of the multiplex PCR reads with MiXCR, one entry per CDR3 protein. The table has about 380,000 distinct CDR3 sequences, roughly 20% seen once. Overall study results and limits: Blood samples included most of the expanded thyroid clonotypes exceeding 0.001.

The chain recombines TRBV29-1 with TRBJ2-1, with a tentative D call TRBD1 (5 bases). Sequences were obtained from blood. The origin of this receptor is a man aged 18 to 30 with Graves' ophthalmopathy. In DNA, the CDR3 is TGCAGCGTTGATAAGGGGCTCCTCTACAATGAGCAGTTCTTC. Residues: CSVDKGLLYNEQFF.